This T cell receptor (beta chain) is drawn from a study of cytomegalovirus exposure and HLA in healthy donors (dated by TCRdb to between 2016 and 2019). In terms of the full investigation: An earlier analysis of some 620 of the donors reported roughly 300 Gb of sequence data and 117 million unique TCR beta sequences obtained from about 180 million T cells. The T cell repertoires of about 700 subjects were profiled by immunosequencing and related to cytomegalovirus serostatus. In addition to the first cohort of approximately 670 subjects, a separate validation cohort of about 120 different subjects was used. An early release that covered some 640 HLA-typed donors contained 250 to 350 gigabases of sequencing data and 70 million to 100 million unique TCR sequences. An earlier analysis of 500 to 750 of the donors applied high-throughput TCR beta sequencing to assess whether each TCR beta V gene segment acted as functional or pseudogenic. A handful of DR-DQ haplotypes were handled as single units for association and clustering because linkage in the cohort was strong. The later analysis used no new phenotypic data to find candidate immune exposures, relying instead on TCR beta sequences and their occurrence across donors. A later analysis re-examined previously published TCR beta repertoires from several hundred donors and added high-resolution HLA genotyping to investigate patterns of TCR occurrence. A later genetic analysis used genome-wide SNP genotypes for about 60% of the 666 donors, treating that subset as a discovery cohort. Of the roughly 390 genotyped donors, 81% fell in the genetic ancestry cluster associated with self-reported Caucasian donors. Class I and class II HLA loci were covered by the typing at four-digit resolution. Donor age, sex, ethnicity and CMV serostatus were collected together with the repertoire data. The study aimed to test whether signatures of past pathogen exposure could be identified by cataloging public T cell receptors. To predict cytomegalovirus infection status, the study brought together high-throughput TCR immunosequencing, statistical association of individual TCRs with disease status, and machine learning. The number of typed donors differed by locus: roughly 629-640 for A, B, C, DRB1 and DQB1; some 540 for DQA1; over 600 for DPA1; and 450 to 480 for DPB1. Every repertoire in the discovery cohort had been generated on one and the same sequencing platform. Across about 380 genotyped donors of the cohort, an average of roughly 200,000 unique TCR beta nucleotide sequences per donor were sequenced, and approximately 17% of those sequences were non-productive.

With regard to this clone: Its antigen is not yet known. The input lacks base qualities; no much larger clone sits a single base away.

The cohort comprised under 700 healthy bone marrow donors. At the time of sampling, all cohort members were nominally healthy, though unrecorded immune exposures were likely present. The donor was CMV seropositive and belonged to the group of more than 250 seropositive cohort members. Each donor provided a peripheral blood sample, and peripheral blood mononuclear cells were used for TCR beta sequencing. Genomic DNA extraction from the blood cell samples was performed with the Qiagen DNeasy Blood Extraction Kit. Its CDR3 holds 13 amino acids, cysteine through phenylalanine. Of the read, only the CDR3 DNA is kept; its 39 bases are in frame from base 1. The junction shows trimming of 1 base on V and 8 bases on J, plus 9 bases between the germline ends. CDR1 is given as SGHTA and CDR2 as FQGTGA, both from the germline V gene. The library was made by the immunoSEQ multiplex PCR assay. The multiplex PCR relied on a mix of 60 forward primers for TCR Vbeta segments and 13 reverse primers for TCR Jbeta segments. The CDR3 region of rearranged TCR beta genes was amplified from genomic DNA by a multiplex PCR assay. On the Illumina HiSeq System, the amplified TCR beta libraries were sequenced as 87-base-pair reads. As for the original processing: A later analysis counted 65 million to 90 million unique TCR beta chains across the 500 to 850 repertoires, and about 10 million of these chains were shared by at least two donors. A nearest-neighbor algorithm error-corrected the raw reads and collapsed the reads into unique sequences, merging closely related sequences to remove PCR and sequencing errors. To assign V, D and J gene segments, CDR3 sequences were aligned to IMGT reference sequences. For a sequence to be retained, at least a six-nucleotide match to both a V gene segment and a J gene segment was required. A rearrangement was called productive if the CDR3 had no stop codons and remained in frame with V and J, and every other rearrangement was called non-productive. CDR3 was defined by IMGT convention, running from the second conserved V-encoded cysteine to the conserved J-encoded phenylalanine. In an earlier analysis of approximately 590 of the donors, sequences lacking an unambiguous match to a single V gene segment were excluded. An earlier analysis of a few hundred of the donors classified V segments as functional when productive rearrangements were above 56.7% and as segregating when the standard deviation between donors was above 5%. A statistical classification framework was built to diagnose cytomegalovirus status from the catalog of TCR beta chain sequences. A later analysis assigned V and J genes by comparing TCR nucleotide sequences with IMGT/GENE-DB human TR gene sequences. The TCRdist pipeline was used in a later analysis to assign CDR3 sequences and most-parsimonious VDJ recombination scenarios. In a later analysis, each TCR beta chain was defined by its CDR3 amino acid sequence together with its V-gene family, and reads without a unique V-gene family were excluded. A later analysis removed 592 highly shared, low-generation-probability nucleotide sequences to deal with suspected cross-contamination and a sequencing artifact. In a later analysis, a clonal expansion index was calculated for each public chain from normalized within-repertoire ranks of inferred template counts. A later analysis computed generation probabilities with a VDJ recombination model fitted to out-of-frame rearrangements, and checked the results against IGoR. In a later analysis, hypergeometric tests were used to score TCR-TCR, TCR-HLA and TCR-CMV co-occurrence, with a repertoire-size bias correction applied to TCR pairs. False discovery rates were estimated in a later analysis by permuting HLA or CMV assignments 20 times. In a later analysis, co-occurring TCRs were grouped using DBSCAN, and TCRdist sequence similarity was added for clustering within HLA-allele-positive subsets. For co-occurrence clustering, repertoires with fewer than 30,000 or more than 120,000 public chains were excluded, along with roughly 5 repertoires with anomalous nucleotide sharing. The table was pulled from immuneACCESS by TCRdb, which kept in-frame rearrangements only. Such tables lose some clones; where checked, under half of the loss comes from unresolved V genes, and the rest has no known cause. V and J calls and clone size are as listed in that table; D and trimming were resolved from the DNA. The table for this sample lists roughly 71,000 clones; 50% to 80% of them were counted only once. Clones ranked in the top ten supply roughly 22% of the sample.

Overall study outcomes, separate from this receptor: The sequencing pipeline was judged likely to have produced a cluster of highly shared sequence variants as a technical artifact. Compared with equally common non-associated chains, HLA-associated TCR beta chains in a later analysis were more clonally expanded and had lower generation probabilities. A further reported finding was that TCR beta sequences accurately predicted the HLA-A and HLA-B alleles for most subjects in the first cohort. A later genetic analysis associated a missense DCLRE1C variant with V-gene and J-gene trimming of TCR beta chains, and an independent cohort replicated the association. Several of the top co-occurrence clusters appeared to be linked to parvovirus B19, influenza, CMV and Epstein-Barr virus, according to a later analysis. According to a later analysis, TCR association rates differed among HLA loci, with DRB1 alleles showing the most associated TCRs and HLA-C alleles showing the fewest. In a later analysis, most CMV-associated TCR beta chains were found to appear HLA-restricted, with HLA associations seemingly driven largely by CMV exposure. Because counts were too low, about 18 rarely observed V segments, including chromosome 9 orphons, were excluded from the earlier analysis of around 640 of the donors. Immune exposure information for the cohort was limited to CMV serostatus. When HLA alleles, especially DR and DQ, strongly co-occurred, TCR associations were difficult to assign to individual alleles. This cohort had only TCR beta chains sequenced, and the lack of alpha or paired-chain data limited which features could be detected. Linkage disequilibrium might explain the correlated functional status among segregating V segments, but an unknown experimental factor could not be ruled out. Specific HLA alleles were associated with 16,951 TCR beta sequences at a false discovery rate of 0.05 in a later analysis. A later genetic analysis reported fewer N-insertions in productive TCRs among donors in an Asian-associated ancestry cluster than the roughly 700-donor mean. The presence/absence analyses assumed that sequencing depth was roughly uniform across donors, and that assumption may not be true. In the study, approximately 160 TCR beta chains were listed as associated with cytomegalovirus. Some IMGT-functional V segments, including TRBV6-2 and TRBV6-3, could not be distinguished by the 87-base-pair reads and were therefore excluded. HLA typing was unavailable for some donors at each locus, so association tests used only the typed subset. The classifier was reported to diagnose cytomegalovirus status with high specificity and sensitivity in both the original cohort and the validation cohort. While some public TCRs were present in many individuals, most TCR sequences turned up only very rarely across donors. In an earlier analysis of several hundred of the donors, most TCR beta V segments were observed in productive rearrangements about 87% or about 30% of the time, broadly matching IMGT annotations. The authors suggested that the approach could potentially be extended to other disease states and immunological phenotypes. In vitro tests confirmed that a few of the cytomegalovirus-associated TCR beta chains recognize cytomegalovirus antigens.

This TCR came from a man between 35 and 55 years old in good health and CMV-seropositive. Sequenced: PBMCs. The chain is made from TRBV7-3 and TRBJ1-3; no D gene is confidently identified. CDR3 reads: CASSLMTGDTIYF. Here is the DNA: TGTGCCAGCAGCTTAATGACGGGTGACACCATATATTTT.